The T cell receptor (beta chain) under discussion was sequenced for a study of blood T cell repertoires in COVID-19. For the study at large: Samples came from the United States, Italy and Spain, spanning acute and convalescent COVID-19.

Original handling: Reference gene primer amplification in the assay estimated nucleated cell counts. The assay was immunoSEQ multiplex PCR, and TCRdb's table has in-frame clones only and misses some. D and trimming were read from the DNA, whereas the V and J calls and clone size are those reported in that table. The data contain tens of thousands of clones, around nine tenths of them singletons. The germline CDR1 and CDR2 sequences are SGHRS and YFSETQ. The CDR3 extends over 14 amino acids. V was clipped by 3 bases and J by 5 bases; unmatched bases: 3. The chain recombines TRBV5-1 with TRBJ2-1; 9 bases map to TRBD1. The receptor's source is a man aged 60 to 75 with active or convalescent COVID-19. The sample taken for sequencing was peripheral blood. CDR3 DNA sequence: TGCGCCAGCAGCTGGGGGACAGGGAACAATGAGCAGTTCTTC. Protein: CASSWGTGNNEQFF. The whole variable domain, filled in from reference TRBV5-1 and TRBJ2-1, reads KAGVTQTPRYLIKTRGQQVTLSCSPISGHRSVSWYQQTPGQGLQFLFEYFSETQRNKGNFPGRFSGRQFSNSRSEMNVSTLELGDSALYLCASSWGTGNNEQFFGPGTRLTVL.